The 13 T cell receptor beta chains in this list originate from one sample, sequenced in a study of shared clonotypes between healthy human individuals. Repertoires were generated with immunoSEQ multiplex PCR, while TCRdb's copy carries only in-frame clones and drops some. The sample shows 1.5 million to 2.5 million clones, approximately 94% of them seen only once. Naive CD8 cells lacked CD45RO and underwent positive selection for CCR7, leaving out terminally differentiated effector memory CD45RA+ cells. The sequenced material came from naive CD8+ T cells sorted from blood. The receptor set was obtained from a man aged 18 to 30 in good health.

This chain links TRBV12-5 with TRBJ1-2; D is unresolved. V shed 5 bases and J shed 4 bases, with 17 bases lying between them. Germline CDR1 reads LGHNT; CDR2 reads FRNRAP. This CDR3 contains 15 residues. The CDR3 bases are TGTGCTAGTGGTCCTCGGACTAAGAATCCCTATGGCTACACCTTC. It codes for CASGPRTKNPYGYTF.

The rearrangement links TRBV5-4 to TRBJ2-7; no firm D call. V was cut by 4 bases and J by 2 bases, with 10 bases left in between. The CDR3 sequence is 13 residues long. Germline V gives CDR1 SGHNT, CDR2 YYREEE (reference sequence). The CDR3 reads CASSVGPPYEQYF. In DNA form, the CDR3 reads TGTGCCAGCAGCGTAGGGCCCCCCTACGAGCAGTACTTC. Variable domain in full (rest from reference TRBV5-4 and TRBJ2-7): ETGVTQSPTHLIKTRGQQVTLRCSSQSGHNTVSWYQQALGQGPQFIFQYYREEENGRGNFPPRFSGLQFPNYSSELNVNALELDDSALYLCASSVGPPYEQYFGPGTRLTVT.

The rearrangement uses TRBV6-5 and TRBJ1-1; the D gene is possibly TRBD1 (6 bases). The CDR3 has 15 residues. Trimming pared 6 bases from V and 9 bases from J, leaving 23 bases between. The germline gives CDR1 MNHEY, CDR2 SVGAGI. In nucleotides, the CDR3 is TGTGCCAGCAGCCGAGACACCCACAGGGAGGAGAAAGCTTTCTTT. Protein sequence: CASSRDTHREEKAFF.

To note about this clone: A read error may produce the germline difference seen at one junction end. The sample holds other DNA sequences that translate to the same CDR3. The chain is built from TRBV4-1 and TRBJ1-2; a possible D gene is TRBD1 (6 bases). CDR1 is MGHRA and CDR2 is YSYEKL in the germline V gene. The CDR3 contains 15 residues. Here the CDR3 DNA reads TGCGCCCCCCCGTGTGCAGGGGCTAATAACCATGGCTACACCTTC. Encoded protein: CAPPCAGANNHGYTF.

A few counts support this clone. V gene TRBV14 combines with J gene TRBJ1-2; 9 nucleotides match TRBD1. J lost 4 bases, V lost 5 bases, and 5 bases had no gene match. Germline V gene sequence: CDR1 SGHDN, CDR2 FVKESK. The CDR3 loop spans 14 amino acids. CDR3 coding DNA: TGTGCCAGCAGCTTGGGACAGGGTTCCTATGGCTACACCTTC. This encodes CASSLGQGSYGYTF.

The chain joins TRBV28 to TRBJ2-4; TRBD1 or TRBD2 may be the D gene (5 bases each). The germline V gene has CDR1 MDHEN and CDR2 SYDVKM. The CDR3 sequence is 16 residues long. The V end lost 4 bases, the J end lost 0 bases, and 13 bases lay between the germline ends. The CDR3 bases are TGTGCCAGCAGTTCTCAGGGACCTATAGCCAAAAACATTCAGTACTTC. Its translation is CASSSQGPIAKNIQYF.

This clone appeared a single time. This chain's CDR3 is CASSLAGQGASYEQYF. The CDR3, as DNA: TGTGCCAGCAGCCTAGCGGGACAGGGGGCGTCCTACGAGCAGTACTTC. The chain has TRBV13 and TRBJ2-7; 12 nucleotides match TRBD1. The CDR3 spans 16 residues. Germline V gene data show CDR1 as PRHDT and CDR2 as FYEKMQ (reference sequence). After removal of 5 bases from V and 1 base from J, the junction contained 6 bases not matched to a gene. The whole variable domain, filled in from reference TRBV13 and TRBJ2-7, reads AAGVIQSPRHLIKEKRETATLKCYPIPRHDTVYWYQQGPGQDPQFLISFYEKMQSDKGSIPDRFSAQQFSDYHSELNMSSLELGDSALYFCASSLAGQGASYEQYFGPGTRLTVT.

This chain connects TRBV6-5 to TRBJ1-2; D not certain. This CDR3 is 14 amino acids long. Per the germline V gene, CDR1 is MNHEY and CDR2 is SVGAGI. V dropped 6 bases and J dropped 2 bases, with 13 bases sitting between them. This CDR3 is CASRLRGSNYGYTF. The CDR3 coding sequence is TGTGCCAGCAGACTTCGAGGGTCCAACTATGGCTACACCTTC.

This chain joins TRBV11-2 and TRBJ2-7; D is possibly TRBD2 (6 bases). V was shortened by 4 bases and J by 2 bases, with 12 bases between the two germline ends. The length of the CDR3 is 14 residues. Germline V gene sequence: CDR1 SGHAT, CDR2 FQNNGV. This chain's CDR3 is CASSWDSGPYEQYF. CDR3 sequence (DNA): TGTGCCAGCAGCTGGGACTCGGGCCCCTACGAGCAGTACTTC.

V usage is TRBV5-6 and J usage is TRBJ1-1, with D perhaps matching TRBD1 (5 bases). CDR1 and CDR2 (germline): SGHDT, YYEEEE. The CDR3 spans 14 residues. The germline V and J ends were trimmed by 0 bases and 4 bases, with 10 bases remaining between them. The CDR3 region is CASSLVGAGTEAFF. The CDR3 DNA sequence: TGTGCCAGCAGCTTGGTAGGGGCTGGCACTGAAGCTTTCTTT.

The chain has TRBV9 and TRBJ1-1; D not certain. There are 15 residues in the CDR3. Trimming shortened V by 0 bases and J by 4 bases, and 13 bases separated the two germline ends. Germline V gives CDR1 SGDLS, CDR2 YYNGEE. DNA for the CDR3: TGTGCCAGCAGCGTAGGTAGGCAATACCCCACTGAAGCTTTCTTT. Amino acids: CASSVGRQYPTEAFF. The variable domain in full, completed from reference TRBV9 and TRBJ1-1, reads DSGVTQTPKHLITATGQRVTLRCSPRSGDLSVYWYQQSLDQGLQFLIQYYNGEERAKGNILERFSAQQFPDLHSELNLSSLELGDSALYFCASSVGRQYPTEAFFGQGTRLTVV.

J is TRBJ1-2 and V is TRBV29-1; 8 positions agree with TRBD1. The CDR3 covers 11 residues. The germline V gene encodes CDR1 SQVTM and CDR2 ANQGSEA. Losses at the gene ends were 6 bases for V and 4 bases for J; bases not matched to a gene: 1. CDR3 protein: CSVDRAYGYTF. The CDR3 DNA sequence: TGCAGCGTGGACAGGGCCTATGGCTACACCTTC.

J is TRBJ2-7 and V is TRBV7-6; 14 nucleotides agree with TRBD2. The CDR3 is 17 amino acids. In germline, CDR1 is SGHVS, CDR2 FNYEAQ. V trimming: 1 base; J trimming: 0 bases; junction bases outside the gene matches: 2. This chain's CDR3 is CASSLGLAGGPSYEQYF. CDR3 in DNA: TGTGCCAGCAGCTTAGGACTAGCGGGAGGGCCCTCCTACGAGCAGTACTTC.